This T cell receptor (beta chain) was recovered during a study of T cell repertoires in aging, cancer and after chemotherapy (dated by TCRdb to about 2019). About the full investigation: Donors were distributed across six age groups ranging from 30 or younger to 70 or older, with at least three individuals included per group. The full dataset contained about 10 million TCR reads. To look at immunoaging and at how T cells reconstitute after chemotherapy, the study profiled TCR beta repertoires in peripheral blood from both healthy donors and cancer patients. In the solid tumor group, the paired samples taken before and after chemotherapy came from patients with brain tumors (glioblastoma) who were receiving therapy based on temozolomide. The cohort comprised 200 to 250 cancer patients, 90 to 94 with hematological and fewer than 140 with solid cancers, plus 95 healthy donors as a reference group.

TCR beta rearrangements were amplified from genomic DNA isolated from peripheral blood, not from sorted cells or RNA. General conclusions and limits of the study: Compared with age-matched healthy donors, untreated patients with either hematological or solid cancers had significantly lower TCR diversity in the blood along with higher clonality. In healthy donors, the drop in TCR diversity with age came mainly from a loss of richness, whereas in cancer patients a loss of evenness also played a part. In both cancer cohorts, the median generation probability rose over the chemotherapy interval, which suggests that the repertoire was reconstituted through rebound thymic output. The authors noted that the repertoire data do not allow conclusions about immunological memory after chemotherapy.

There are a few counts of this clonotype. It has no known antigen specificity. No much larger clone is present one base from it, and per-base qualities are unavailable. Its CDR3 holds 13 amino acids, cysteine through phenylalanine. Just the 39-base CDR3 DNA is kept, in frame starting at base 1. V and J are truncated by 1 base and 7 bases respectively, leaving an intervening sequence of 8 bases. Multiplex touch-down PCR with a mixed TRB-A/B primer pool was used to amplify rearranged TRB sequences covering the V, D and J segments. Illumina adapters and sample indices were attached to the amplicons in two consecutive PCR reactions using Phusion HS II polymerase. The amplicons were purified from gel with the NucleoSpin Gel and PCR Clean-up kit and then assessed with Qubit and an Agilent 2100 Bioanalyzer. The libraries were sequenced on an Illumina MiSeq with 600-cycle, single-indexed, paired-end runs. Regarding the original processing steps: TRB sequences were processed with MiXCR versions 2.12 and 3.0.5. A clone was defined as each unique CDR3 nucleotide sequence, and only productive sequences supported by at least two reads were kept. The repertoire metrics were Shannon diversity, evenness, clonality (defined as one minus evenness), and alpha-parameterized diversity profiles covering alpha 0 to 5. Generation probabilities of clones in paired pre- and post-chemotherapy samples were computed with the IGoR algorithm. TCRdb reprocessing: public reads trimmed at Q25 with fastp, clones called with MiXCR, in-frame beta chains kept. When rows share a CDR3 protein, they turn into one entry using the most common DNA and genes. For this entry, the V and J calls and clone size follow TCRdb and not the study's own pipeline. For this sample there are more than 8,500 distinct CDR3 sequences; more than 40% appear just once. The ten largest account for roughly an eighth of the sample.

The chain uses TRBV12-3 or TRBV12-4 and TRBJ1-5; a tentative D call is TRBD1 (5 bases match). Sequencing input: blood. The receptor's source is a human donor with a solid tumor. The CDR3 protein is CASSLEGTQPQHF. The nucleotides are TGTGCCAGCAGTTTAGAAGGGACGCAGCCCCAGCATTTT.